These 30 T cell receptor beta chains were sequenced from one sample in a study of blood T cell repertoires in COVID-19 (dated by TCRdb to the early 2020s). The library was generated by the immunoSEQ multiplex PCR assay. Not all clones reach the TCRdb copy of this immuneACCESS table, which keeps in-frame sequences only. Checked studies attribute under half of the gap to unresolved V genes and leave the rest unexplained. A total of approximately 170,000 clones appear in this sample, more than 70% of them only once. Jointly, the top ten make up about 6% of the sample. Sequenced input: PBMCs or T cells enriched from blood (not recorded which). Receptors originate from a man aged 40-49 years who had recovered from COVID-19.

This chain links TRBV2 with TRBJ1-1; D is uncertain. Looked up from germline, CDR1 is SNHLY and CDR2 is FYNNEI. Trimming left V 3 bases short and J 1 base short, with 9 bases between. The CDR3 runs 14 residues. As DNA, the CDR3 is TGTGCCAGCAGTGAGGGAGGGTGGAACACTGAAGCTTTCTTT. Its translation is CASSEGGWNTEAFF.

A few counts support this clone. The chain links TRBV10-3 to TRBJ2-6, with 10 bases identical to TRBD1. The length of the CDR3 is 17 residues. Per germline, CDR1 ENHRY and CDR2 SYGVKD. J was trimmed by 4 bases and V by 6 bases; bases with no gene match: 9. For the CDR3, the DNA is TGTGCCATCAGCGCCGGGACAGGGGTGTACGGGGCCAACGTCCTGACTTTC. It specifies CAISAGTGVYGANVLTF.

V usage is TRBV2 and J usage is TRBJ1-4; 8 nucleotides match TRBD1. With 4 bases clipped from V and 5 bases from J, the junction kept 6 bases outside the gene matches. Germline CDR1 reads SNHLY; CDR2 reads FYNNEI. The CDR3 spans 15 residues. This CDR3 reads CASSVDRVPNEKLFF. The CDR3 bases are TGTGCCAGCAGTGTGGACAGGGTCCCAAATGAAAAACTGTTTTTT.

The chain employs TRBV5-1 and TRBJ1-3; D is unresolved. The CDR3 consists of 14 residues. Germline V gene data show CDR1 as SGHRS and CDR2 as YFSETQ. Trimming shortened V by 4 bases and J by 0 bases, and 8 bases separated the two germline ends. The CDR3 nucleotides are TGCGCCAGCAGCGCACCAGACTCTGGAAACACCATATATTTT. This sequence encodes CASSAPDSGNTIYF.

The chain joins TRBV11-3 to TRBJ1-6; 7 bases are shared with TRBD1. The length of the CDR3 is 16 residues. Germline CDR1 SGHNT, CDR2 YENEEA. V lost 5 bases to trimming and J lost 7 bases; unmatched junction nucleotides: 11. For the CDR3, the DNA is TGTGCCAGCAGCCACCGACAGGGAACAACGAATTCACCCCTCCACTTT. It translates to CASSHRQGTTNSPLHF.

The chain has TRBV5-1 and TRBJ2-3, with 11 bases aligning to TRBD2. The ends lost 4 bases at V and 4 bases at J; junction bases unmatched: 5. Germline-derived CDR1 and CDR2 are SGHRS and YFSETQ. The CDR3 extends over 15 amino acids. The CDR3 is CASSVGTSGPDTQYF. CDR3 nucleotides: TGCGCCAGCAGCGTAGGGACTAGCGGCCCAGATACGCAGTATTTT.

The V call is TRBV6-6, the J call TRBJ1-2; D might be TRBD1 (6 bases). V was clipped by 7 bases and J by 5 bases, with 8 bases between them. This CDR3 has 11 residues. The germline V gene has CDR1 MNHNY and CDR2 SVGAGI (reference sequence). DNA of the CDR3: TGTGCCAGCATTGGGACATATGGCTACACCTTC. Protein product: CASIGTYGYTF.

The chain combines TRBV7-3 with TRBJ2-1; 7 bases agree with TRBD2. The V segment lost 4 bases and the J segment 4 bases; nucleotides outside the gene matches: 13. CDR1 and CDR2 from the germline V gene are SGHTA and FQGTGA. This CDR3 is 17 amino acids long. CDR3 in amino acids: CASSSLGQAGSYNEQFF. The CDR3 DNA sequence: TGTGCCAGCAGCTCCCTGGGGCAAGCGGGGAGTTACAATGAGCAGTTCTTC.

The genes are TRBV7-8 and TRBJ1-3; no reliable D call. The germline CDR1 and CDR2 sequences are SGHVS and FQNEAQ. The CDR3 extends over 21 amino acids. Trimming left V 1 base short and J 3 bases short, with 28 bases between. CDR3 amino acids: CASSLEAWSESLTAFGNTIYF. The CDR3 region has the DNA TGTGCCAGCAGCTTAGAGGCTTGGAGCGAATCCCTGACCGCTTTTGGAAACACCATATATTTT.

Comment on this clone: The sample has other DNA sequences that encode this CDR3 too. This chain uses TRBV30 with TRBJ2-3; the match to TRBD1 covers 7 bases. The V gene's germline CDR1 is GTSNPN and CDR2 SVGIG (reference sequence). The CDR3 totals 14 residues. With V trimmed by 0 bases and J by 3 bases, 3 bases remained unmatched. The CDR3 DNA is TGTGCCTGGAGTGTAGGGGGCGGGACAGATACGCAGTATTTT. Translation: CAWSVGGGTDTQYF.

The J gene is TRBJ2-3, the V gene TRBV18; unclear D gene. Germline V gene data show CDR1 as KGHSH and CDR2 as LQKENI. The V and J ends lost 2 bases and 1 base respectively, with 4 bases between them. The CDR3 extends over 13 amino acids. Written as DNA, the CDR3 is TGTGCCAGCTCACCAGTAGGCACAGATACGCAGTATTTT. Its translation is CASSPVGTDTQYF.

The J gene is TRBJ1-1, the V gene TRBV4-1; D is unclear. The CDR3 is 16 residues long. Germline V gives CDR1 MGHRA, CDR2 YSYEKL. V gave up 1 base and J gave up 3 bases, with 15 bases separating them. The CDR3 reads CASSQGIRQVDTEAFF. DNA for the CDR3: TGCGCCAGCAGCCAAGGGATCCGCCAGGTGGACACTGAAGCTTTCTTT.

The V and J genes are TRBV19 and TRBJ1-5, with 8 nucleotides matching TRBD1. This CDR3 spans 16 amino acids. Unmatched junction bases numbered 11, after V lost 5 bases and J lost 5 bases. The germline gives CDR1 LNHDA, CDR2 SQIVND (reference sequence). CDR3: CASSLTGTGYDQPQHF. In nucleotides, the CDR3 is TGTGCCAGTAGTCTAACCGGGACAGGTTATGATCAGCCCCAGCATTTT.

The rearrangement links TRBV15 to TRBJ2-5; D remains ambiguous. V lost 1 base to trimming and J lost 4 bases, with 4 bases between them. CDR1 is LNHNV, CDR2 YYDKDF, per germline (reference sequence). The CDR3 extends over 12 amino acids. CDR3 DNA: TGTGCCACCAGCAGAGGGGCAGAGACCCAGTACTTC. Residues: CATSRGAETQYF.

This chain uses TRBV9 with TRBJ1-1, with TRBD1 matching over 7 bases. Germline CDR1 is SGDLS and CDR2 is YYNGEE. This CDR3 comprises 16 residues. Unmatched junction bases numbered 9, after V lost 4 bases and J lost 0 bases. CDR3 sequence reads: CASSRRDSYMNTEAFF. The CDR3 DNA is TGTGCCAGCAGCCGCCGGGACAGCTATATGAACACTGAAGCTTTCTTT.

The rearrangement joins TRBV6-5 to TRBJ2-3; D unresolved. Germline V gene lookup returns CDR1 MNHEY and CDR2 SVGAGI. Trimming pared 6 bases from V and 4 bases from J, leaving 17 bases between. CDR3 length equals 15 residues. The CDR3, as DNA: TGTGCCAGCAGCCAAATGGGTGGTAGCTCAGATACGCAGTATTTT. It yields the protein CASSQMGGSSDTQYF.

The chain couples TRBV27 to TRBJ2-1; D call uncertain. CDR3 size: 16 residues. Germline CDR1 is MNHEY and CDR2 is SMNVEV (reference sequence). V was clipped by 8 bases and J by 0 bases, with 17 bases between them. CDR3 region: CASRTFPPSSYNEQFF. For the CDR3, the DNA is TGTGCCAGCCGAACGTTCCCCCCGAGCTCCTACAATGAGCAGTTCTTC.

J is TRBJ2-1 and V is TRBV10-3; maybe TRBD1 (7 bases). Germline assignment: CDR1 ENHRY and CDR2 SYGVKD. CDR3 length: 13 amino acids. The V end was cut by 8 bases, the J end by 1 base, with 9 bases between. In DNA, the CDR3 is TGTGCCATCTCAGGGGGGTCCTACAATGAGCAGTTCTTC. This codes for CAISGGSYNEQFF.

The table lists this clone with a count of one. This chain uses TRBV3-1 (or the pseudogene TRBV3-2) with TRBJ2-4; 9 bases are a match to TRBD2. V gave up 3 bases and J gave up 8 bases; unmatched junction bases: 11. Germline CDR1 is LGHDT and CDR2 is YNNKEL (reference sequence). This CDR3 has 16 residues. The CDR3 reads CASSQPRGGGGDIQYF. CDR3 coding DNA: TGTGCCAGCAGCCAGCCCCGAGGGGGCGGGGGGGACATTCAGTACTTC.

This sequence joins TRBV27 and TRBJ1-2; 8 bases agree with TRBD1. V was clipped by 2 bases and J by 3 bases; unmatched bases: 8. Looked up from germline, CDR1 is MNHEY and CDR2 is SMNVEV (reference sequence). The CDR3 contains 16 residues. This chain's CDR3 is CASSLLPGQGDYGYTF. For the CDR3, the DNA is TGTGCCAGCAGTTTACTCCCTGGACAGGGTGACTATGGCTACACCTTC.

The rearrangement links TRBV5-4 to TRBJ1-5; D call uncertain. The V gene lost 6 bases and the J gene lost 5 bases, with 18 bases spanning the gap. CDR3 length: 15 residues. In germline, CDR1 is SGHNT, CDR2 YYREEE (reference sequence). CDR3 amino acids: CASIQVYGLYQPQHF. The CDR3 nucleotides read TGTGCCAGCATCCAAGTCTACGGGTTGTATCAGCCCCAGCATTTT.

For the CDR3, the DNA is TGTGCCAGCGGACTACTAGCGGGACTTAGCACAGATACGCAGTATTTT. Protein product: CASGLLAGLSTDTQYF. The genes are TRBV7-9 and TRBJ2-3; 10 positions match TRBD2. CDR3 length equals 16 residues. The V and J ends lost 8 bases and 0 bases, in that order; junction bases with no gene match: 8. The germline V gene has CDR1 SEHNR and CDR2 FQNEAQ (reference sequence).

The gene calls are TRBV5-4 and TRBJ2-1, with 12 bases matching TRBD1. This CDR3 has 18 residues. J gave up 9 bases and V 0 bases, and 13 bases lay outside the gene matches. The V gene's germline CDR1 is SGHNT and CDR2 YYREEE (reference sequence). In nucleotides, the CDR3 is TGTGCCAGCAGCTTGGGAGGCCCCGGGACAGGGGGCTATCGTGAGCAGTTCTTC. Amino acid sequence: CASSLGGPGTGGYREQFF.

The J gene is TRBJ1-4, the V gene TRBV21-1. TRBV21-1 corresponds to a pseudogene. This CDR3 spans 19 amino acids. The CDR3 reads CASSKCESSPGATNEKLFF. The CDR3 DNA follows: TGTGCCAGCAGCAAATGCGAGAGTTCTCCTGGAGCAACTAATGAAAAACTGTTTTTT.

V and J are TRBV19 and TRBJ1-2; 7 bases line up with TRBD1. V was clipped by 5 bases and J by 4 bases; unmatched bases: 7. There are 14 residues in the CDR3. CDR1 and CDR2 (germline): LNHDA, SQIVND (reference sequence). CDR3 in amino acids: CASSLLGQLYGYTF. As DNA, the CDR3 is TGTGCCAGTAGTTTATTGGGACAGCTCTATGGCTACACCTTC.

The V gene is TRBV30, the J gene TRBJ1-4; TRBD1 matches at 7 bases. The CDR3 contains 16 residues. CDR1 and CDR2 from the germline V gene are GTSNPN and SVGIG (reference sequence). With 2 bases clipped from V and 5 bases from J, the junction kept 11 bases outside the gene matches. For the CDR3, the DNA is TGTGCCTGGAGTAGCGGGTTGGGACAGAGCAATGAAAAACTGTTTTTT. Translating it yields CAWSSGLGQSNEKLFF.

The sample holds a few counts of this clone. The chain carries TRBV5-1 and TRBJ2-1; 8 bases are a match to TRBD2. Per the germline V gene, CDR1 is SGHRS and CDR2 is YFSETQ. With V trimmed by 0 bases and J by 5 bases, 7 bases remained unmatched. This CDR3 region has 16 residues. CDR3 sequence (DNA): TGCGCCAGCAGCTTGGCCGAGCGGGGGCTTAACAATGAGCAGTTCTTC. The encoded protein is CASSLAERGLNNEQFF.

The chain employs TRBV6-1 and TRBJ2-2; D unresolved. Trimming cost V 2 bases and J 6 bases, with 4 bases left between them. Germline V gene data show CDR1 as MNHNS and CDR2 as SASEGT. This CDR3 contains 12 residues. CDR3 nucleotide sequence: TGTGCCAGCAGTGAACAGGCCGGGGAGCTGTTTTTT. This translates into CASSEQAGELFF.

Here the CDR3 reads CASSLGQGVSTDTQYF. The CDR3 DNA reads TGTGCCAGCAGCCTCGGACAGGGGGTGAGCACAGATACGCAGTATTTT. J is TRBJ2-3 and V is TRBV3-1 (or the pseudogene TRBV3-2); 10 positions agree with TRBD1. This CDR3 contains 16 residues. V trimming: 4 bases; J trimming: 0 bases; junction bases outside the gene matches: 4. CDR1 is LGHDT and CDR2 is YNNKEL in the germline V gene (reference sequence).

The chain recombines TRBV9 with TRBJ2-1, with D maybe TRBD2 (5 bases). The V end was cut by 4 bases, the J end by 1 base, with 9 bases between. Germline CDR1 is SGDLS and CDR2 is YYNGEE. The CDR3 contains 14 residues. The CDR3 sequence is CASSREMSYNEQFF. CDR3 nucleotides: TGTGCCAGCAGCAGGGAGATGTCCTACAATGAGCAGTTCTTC. Looking up the rest from reference TRBV9 and TRBJ2-1 gives the full variable domain: DSGVTQTPKHLITATGQRVTLRCSPRSGDLSVYWYQQSLDQGLQFLIQYYNGEERAKGNILERFSAQQFPDLHSELNLSSLELGDSALYFCASSREMSYNEQFFGPGTRLTVL.